A selection of T cell receptor beta chains follows, all from one sample in a study of blood T cells in healthy people across ages. TCRdb re-derived calls from the 5' RACE reads in MiXCR, one entry per CDR3 protein. The data show over 550,000 distinct CDR3 sequences, about 30% seen once. What was sequenced was blood. All receptors derive from a woman older than 75 in good health. The CDR3 runs from the conserved cysteine through the conserved F or W. The order of the fields is D gene, clone size, J gene, V gene, CDR3 protein, CDR3 DNA. The D gene is left open where the match is weak. Where a row states a size, it is once, few, many or the class of an expanded clone; other rows omit it.

NA many TRBJ2-4 TRBV5-4 CASSSSGELIQYF TGTGCCAGCAGCTCTTCAGGGGAACTTATTCAGTACTTC
NA many TRBJ2-7 TRBV10-3 CAINNGSSYEQYF TGTGCCATCAATAACGGCAGCTCCTACGAGCAGTACTTC
TRBD1 NA TRBJ2-3 TRBV5-1 CASSMTGAEADTQYF TGCGCCAGCAGCATGACAGGGGCAGAGGCAGATACGCAGTATTTT
NA few TRBJ1-5 TRBV10-3 CAISVADNQPQHF TGTGCCATCAGTGTGGCAGATAATCAGCCCCAGCATTTT
NA NA TRBJ1-5 TRBV6-2/TRBV6-3 CASSYPRGGNQPQHF TGTGCCAGCAGTTACCCCCGGGGGGGCAATCAGCCCCAGCATTTT
NA few TRBJ1-3 TRBV7-8 CASSLTRVGGGNTIYF TGTGCCAGCAGCTTAACAAGGGTCGGTGGGGGAAACACCATATATTTT
NA many TRBJ1-2 TRBV20-1 CSARDQGNLYGYTF TGCAGTGCTAGAGATCAGGGGAACCTCTATGGCTACACCTTC
TRBD1 many TRBJ1-2 TRBV7-2 CASSPGGARIGGYTF TGTGCCAGCAGTCCAGGGGGAGCCCGAATCGGCGGCTACACCTTC
TRBD1 NA TRBJ1-2 TRBV6-1 CASSDLQGTGGYTF TGTGCCAGCAGTGACCTACAGGGGACCGGTGGCTACACCTTC
TRBD1 many TRBJ1-2 TRBV5-1 CASSLTTGTGAYGYTF TGCGCCAGCAGCTTGACCACTGGGACAGGAGCATATGGCTACACCTTC
TRBD1 many TRBJ1-2 TRBV6-5 CASSLKGAYGYTF TGTGCCAGCAGTTTGAAGGGGGCCTATGGCTACACCTTC
NA NA TRBJ2-1 TRBV29-1 CSVGGHLLNNEQFF TGCAGCGTTGGGGGACACCTCCTTAACAATGAGCAGTTCTTC
NA NA TRBJ2-3 TRBV12-3/TRBV12-4 CASTLKTGTDTQYF TGTGCCAGCACCCTAAAGACGGGAACAGATACGCAGTATTTT
TRBD1 NA TRBJ2-6 TRBV7-2 CASSRQGAVSGANVLTF TGTGCCAGCAGCCGACAGGGGGCGGTCTCTGGGGCCAACGTCCTGACTTTC
TRBD2 NA TRBJ2-5 TRBV2 CASRGAGFQETQYF TGTGCCAGCCGGGGAGCGGGGTTCCAAGAGACCCAGTACTTC
NA many TRBJ2-7 TRBV5-1 CASSLQETSYEQYF TGCGCCAGCAGCCTCCAGGAGACCTCCTACGAGCAGTACTTC
TRBD2 many TRBJ2-3 TRBV28 CASGPLGTAGGRPTDTQYF TGTGCCAGCGGCCCCCTTGGTACAGCGGGGGGGCGACCCACAGATACGCAGTATTTT
TRBD1 NA TRBJ1-1 TRBV20-1 CSARSGQVRHTEAFF TGCAGTGCTAGATCCGGACAGGTTAGGCACACTGAAGCTTTCTTT
NA NA TRBJ2-3 TRBV7-2 CASSPGPGSGATQYF TGTGCCAGCAGCCCGGGGCCGGGAAGTGGCGCGACGCAGTATTTT
NA many TRBJ1-5 TRBV3-1 CASSLQSVQPQHF TGTGCCAGCAGCCTCCAGTCTGTCCAGCCCCAGCATTTT
TRBD1 many TRBJ1-1 TRBV5-1 CASSLEGGMNTEAFF TGCGCCAGCAGCTTGGAAGGGGGCATGAACACTGAAGCTTTCTTT
NA NA TRBJ1-5 TRBV2 CANTLSRANQPQHF TGTGCCAACACCTTATCCAGGGCCAATCAGCCCCAGCATTTT
TRBD2 NA TRBJ2-5 TRBV20-1 CSARDRLAGGPPQYF TGCAGTGCTAGAGATCGACTAGCGGGAGGACCACCCCAGTACTTC
NA NA TRBJ2-1 TRBV10-3 CAISGDGNFYNEQFF TGTGCCATCAGTGGGGACGGAAACTTCTACAATGAGCAGTTCTTC
NA few TRBJ1-2 TRBV3-1 CASSQIGRATNYGYTF TGTGCCAGCAGCCAGATAGGACGGGCCACTAACTATGGCTACACCTTC
TRBD2 NA TRBJ2-1 TRBV4-2 CASSQELPSGLRFF TGTGCCAGCAGCCAAGAATTACCTAGCGGGCTTCGGTTCTTC
NA NA TRBJ1-1 TRBV7-8 CASSLTRVYTEAFF TGTGCCAGCAGTTTAACCAGGGTCTACACTGAAGCTTTCTTT
NA many TRBJ1-1 TRBV7-2 CASSSQSRRWGNTEAFF TGTGCCAGCAGCTCGCAATCTCGACGGTGGGGTAACACTGAAGCTTTCTTT
TRBD1 NA TRBJ1-2 TRBV6-5 CASRTGGESYGYTF TGTGCCAGCAGAACAGGGGGCGAGAGCTATGGCTACACCTTC
NA few TRBJ1-1 TRBV5-5 CASSRRAGADTEAFF TGTGCCAGCAGCCGTCGTGCGGGGGCGGACACTGAAGCTTTCTTT
NA many TRBJ1-2 TRBV6-6 CASSYDKGTRNGYTF TGTGCCAGCAGTTACGATAAGGGGACGCGAAATGGCTACACCTTC
NA many TRBJ2-7 TRBV30 CAWSVPNRAHEQYF TGTGCCTGGAGTGTCCCCAACAGGGCCCACGAGCAGTACTTC
NA NA TRBJ2-7 TRBV7-8 CASSLVGAGGTYKQYF TGTGCCAGCAGCTTAGTCGGGGCTGGGGGGACCTACAAGCAGTACTTC
TRBD1 many TRBJ2-7 TRBV20-1 CSARGDRRNYEQYF TGCAGTGCTAGAGGGGACAGGAGGAACTACGAGCAGTACTTC
NA NA TRBJ2-5 TRBV7-9 CASSLTLKREETQYF TGTGCCAGCAGCTTAACCCTAAAGAGGGAAGAGACCCAGTACTTC
NA NA TRBJ2-1 TRBV12-3/TRBV12-4 CAGSLANSGAGEQFF TGTGCCGGCAGTTTAGCGAATAGTGGGGCGGGGGAGCAGTTCTTC
NA many TRBJ2-7 TRBV6-5 CASSYSLQDTYEQYF TGTGCCAGCAGTTACTCATTACAGGACACCTACGAGCAGTACTTC
NA many TRBJ1-2 TRBV7-8 CASRRSAGDYGYTF TGTGCCAGCAGACGGTCCGCCGGCGACTATGGCTACACCTTC
NA NA TRBJ2-2 TRBV20-1 CSARGGGYAGELFF TGCAGTGCTAGAGGCGGGGGCTACGCCGGGGAGCTGTTTTTT
TRBD2 NA TRBJ2-5 TRBV9 CASSQVPGGGQETQYF TGTGCCAGCAGTCAAGTGCCCGGGGGAGGGCAGGAGACCCAGTACTTC
TRBD1 NA TRBJ2-7 TRBV4-2 CASSPQDRGYEQYF TGTGCCAGCAGCCCGCAGGACAGGGGCTACGAGCAGTACTTC
NA many TRBJ2-3 TRBV12-3/TRBV12-4 CASSLPTSWPDTQYF TGTGCCAGCAGTTTACCAACTAGCTGGCCAGATACGCAGTATTTT
NA NA TRBJ1-4 TRBV5-6 CASRTGSGVYEKLFF TGTGCCAGCAGAACCGGGTCGGGGGTTTATGAAAAACTGTTTTTT
NA NA TRBJ2-7 TRBV20-1 CSARFPQPRENEQYF TGCAGTGCTAGATTCCCTCAGCCTCGGGAGAACGAGCAGTACTTC
TRBD1 many TRBJ2-3 TRBV6-6 CASSYQGQVVDTQYF TGTGCCAGCAGTTACCAGGGACAGGTCGTGGATACGCAGTATTTT
TRBD1 NA TRBJ1-2 TRBV3-1 CASSPGQGGFYGYTF TGTGCCAGCAGCCCCGGACAGGGGGGCTTCTATGGCTACACCTTC
NA many TRBJ2-5 TRBV7-2 CASSLETSRAQYF TGTGCCAGCAGCTTAGAGACTTCTAGAGCCCAGTACTTC
NA once TRBJ2-4 TRBV5-1 CASSLGQIENIQYF TGCGCCAGCAGCTTAGGACAGATCGAAAACATTCAGTACTTC
TRBD1 NA TRBJ1-4 TRBV7-9 CASRSGGSNEKLFF TGTGCCAGCAGGTCAGGGGGCAGTAATGAAAAACTGTTTTTT
TRBD2 many TRBJ2-7 TRBV7-8 CASSPGGGLAGSYEQYF TGTGCCAGCAGCCCAGGGGGGGGGCTAGCGGGGTCCTACGAGCAGTACTTC
NA many TRBJ1-5 TRBV7-2 CASSPARGQYNQPQHF TGTGCCAGCAGCCCGGCCAGAGGACAGTACAATCAGCCCCAGCATTTT
NA many TRBJ2-7 TRBV20-1 CSASWASYNEQYF TGCAGTGCTAGTTGGGCCTCCTACAATGAGCAGTACTTC
TRBD1 few TRBJ1-1 TRBV5-1 CASSLERTGLTEAFF TGCGCCAGCAGCTTGGAACGGACAGGCCTCACTGAAGCTTTCTTT
TRBD2 many TRBJ2-3 TRBV28 CASGLSGGTDTQYF TGTGCCAGCGGGTTGTCGGGAGGAACAGATACGCAGTATTTT
TRBD1 many TRBJ1-5 TRBV4-3 CASSQGDRGDQPQHF TGCGCCAGCAGCCAGGGGGACAGGGGGGATCAGCCCCAGCATTTT
NA NA TRBJ2-3 TRBV6-1 CASSERQGPDAQYF TGTGCCAGCAGTGAGCGTCAGGGCCCAGATGCGCAGTATTTT